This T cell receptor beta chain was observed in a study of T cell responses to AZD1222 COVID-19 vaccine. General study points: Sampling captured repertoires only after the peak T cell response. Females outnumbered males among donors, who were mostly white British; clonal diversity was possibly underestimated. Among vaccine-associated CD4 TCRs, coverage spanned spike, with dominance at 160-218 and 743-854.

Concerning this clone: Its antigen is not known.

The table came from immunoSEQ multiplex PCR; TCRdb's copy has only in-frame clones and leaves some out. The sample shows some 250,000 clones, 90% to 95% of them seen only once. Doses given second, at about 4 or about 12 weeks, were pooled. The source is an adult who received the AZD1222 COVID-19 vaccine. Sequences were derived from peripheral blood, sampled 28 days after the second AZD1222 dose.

The DNA for the CDR3 is TGTGCCAGTAGTATAGGTGGGACACGATATCAGCCCCAGCATTTT. This codes for CASSIGGTRYQPQHF. The genes are TRBV19 and TRBJ1-5, with D tentatively TRBD1 (6 bases). This CDR3 comprises 15 residues. V lost 1 base, J lost 5 bases, and 12 bases lay in between. Germline V gene sequence: CDR1 LNHDA, CDR2 SQIVND (reference sequence).